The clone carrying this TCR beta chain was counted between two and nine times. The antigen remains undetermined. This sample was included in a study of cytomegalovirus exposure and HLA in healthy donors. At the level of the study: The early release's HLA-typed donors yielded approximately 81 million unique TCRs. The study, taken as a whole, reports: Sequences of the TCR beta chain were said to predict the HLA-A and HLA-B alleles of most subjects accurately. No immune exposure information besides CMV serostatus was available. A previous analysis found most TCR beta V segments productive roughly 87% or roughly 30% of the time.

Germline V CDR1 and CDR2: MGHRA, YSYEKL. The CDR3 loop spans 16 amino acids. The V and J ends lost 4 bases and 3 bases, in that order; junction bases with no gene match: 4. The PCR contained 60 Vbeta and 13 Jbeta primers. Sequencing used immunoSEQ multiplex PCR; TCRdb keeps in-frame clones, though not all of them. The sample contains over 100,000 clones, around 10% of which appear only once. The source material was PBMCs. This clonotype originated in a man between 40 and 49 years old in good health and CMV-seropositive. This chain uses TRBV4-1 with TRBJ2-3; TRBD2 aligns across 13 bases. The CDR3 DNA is TGCGCCAGCAGCCCGGGACTAGCGGGAAAGACAGATACGCAGTATTTT. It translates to CASSPGLAGKTDTQYF.